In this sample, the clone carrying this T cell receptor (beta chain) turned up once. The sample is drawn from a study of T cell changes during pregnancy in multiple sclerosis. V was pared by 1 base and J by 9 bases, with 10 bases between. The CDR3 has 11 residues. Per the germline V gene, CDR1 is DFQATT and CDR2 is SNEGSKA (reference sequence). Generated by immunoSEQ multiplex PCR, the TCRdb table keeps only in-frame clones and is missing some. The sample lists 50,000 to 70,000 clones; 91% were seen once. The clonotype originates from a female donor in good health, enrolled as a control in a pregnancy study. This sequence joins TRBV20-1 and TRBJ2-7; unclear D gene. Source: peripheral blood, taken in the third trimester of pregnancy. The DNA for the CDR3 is TGCAGTGCTAGAGGTCAGGCTGGGCAGTACTTC. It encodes CSARGQAGQYF.